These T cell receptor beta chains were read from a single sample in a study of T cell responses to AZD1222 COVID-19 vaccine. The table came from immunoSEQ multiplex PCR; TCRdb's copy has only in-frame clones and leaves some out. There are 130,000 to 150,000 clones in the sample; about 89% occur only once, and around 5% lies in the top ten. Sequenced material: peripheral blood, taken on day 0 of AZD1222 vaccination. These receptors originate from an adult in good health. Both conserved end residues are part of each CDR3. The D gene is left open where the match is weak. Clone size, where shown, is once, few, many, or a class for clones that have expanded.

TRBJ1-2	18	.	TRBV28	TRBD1	TGTGCCAGCAGTTCTGGTTTATCCTGGACAGGTTCTACTTATGGCTACACCTTC	CASSSGLSWTGSTYGYTF
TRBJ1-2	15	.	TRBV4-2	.	TGTGCCAGCAGCCCTATCGAGGGCAGGGTCGGTGGCTACACCTTC	CASSPIEGRVGGYTF
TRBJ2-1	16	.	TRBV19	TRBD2	TGTGCCAGTTCGGGTGAGAGCGGGAGGGCCCTCGGTGAGCAGTTCTTC	CASSGESGRALGEQFF
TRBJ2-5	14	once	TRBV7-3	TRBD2	TGTGCCATACACGGGACTAGCGGGCGAGAGACCCAGTACTTC	CAIHGTSGRETQYF
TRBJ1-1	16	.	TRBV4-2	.	TGTGCCAGCAGCCGAGAAGCTCAGGGTGTTAGTGCTGAAGCTTTCTTT	CASSREAQGVSAEAFF
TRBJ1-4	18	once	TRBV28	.	TGTGCCAGCAGTGCCACCGGTACAGGGTACCCAACTAATGAAAAACTGTTTTTT	CASSATGTGYPTNEKLFF
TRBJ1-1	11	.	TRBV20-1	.	TGCAGTGCCCGGGGAAACACTGAAGCTTTCTTT	CSARGNTEAFF
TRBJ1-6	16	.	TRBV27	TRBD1	TGTGCCAGCAGTTTATTCCCGGACAGGGTAAATTCACCCCTCCACTTT	CASSLFPDRVNSPLHF
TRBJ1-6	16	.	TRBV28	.	TGTGCCAGCAAGGTACAGGGTGGGTCCTATAATTCACCCCTCCACTTT	CASKVQGGSYNSPLHF
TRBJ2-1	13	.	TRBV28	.	TGTGCCAGCAGTCGGACCTCCTACAATGAGCAGTTCTTC	CASSRTSYNEQFF
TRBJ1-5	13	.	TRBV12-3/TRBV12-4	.	TGTGCCAGCCGTCGGGCTAGCAATCAGCCCCAGCATTTT	CASRRASNQPQHF
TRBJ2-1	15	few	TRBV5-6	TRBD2	TGTGCCAGCAGCTCGAGGGGGACTAGCGGGAGGGAGCAGTTCTTC	CASSSRGTSGREQFF
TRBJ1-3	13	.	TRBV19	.	TGTGCCAGTAATGGAGACTCTGGAAACACCATATATTTT	CASNGDSGNTIYF
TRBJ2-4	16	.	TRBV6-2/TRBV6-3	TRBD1	TGTGCCAGCAGTCCGGGACAGGGGGCTGTCAAAAACATTCAGTACTTC	CASSPGQGAVKNIQYF
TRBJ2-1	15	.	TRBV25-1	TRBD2	TGTGCCAGCAGTGACCCACTAGCGGGAGACAATGAGCAGTTCTTC	CASSDPLAGDNEQFF
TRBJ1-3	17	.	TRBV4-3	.	TGCGCCAGCAGCCAAGAAGGGCAGATGTACTCTGGAAACACCATATATTTT	CASSQEGQMYSGNTIYF
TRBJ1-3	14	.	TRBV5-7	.	TGTGCCAGCACCGTCAGGGTGTCTGGAAACACCATATATTTT	CASTVRVSGNTIYF
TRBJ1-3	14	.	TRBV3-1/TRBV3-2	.	TGTGCCAGCAGCCAATACAGCTCTGGAAACACCATATATTTT	CASSQYSSGNTIYF
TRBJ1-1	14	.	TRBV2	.	TGTGCCAGCAGTGAGGTTCTGGGGAACACTGAAGCTTTCTTT	CASSEVLGNTEAFF
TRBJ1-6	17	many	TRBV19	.	TGTGCCAGTACCCCGGTGAAGGGGGTCGCTGGTAATTCACCCCTCCACTTT	CASTPVKGVAGNSPLHF
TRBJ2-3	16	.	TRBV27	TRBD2	TGTGCCAGCAGCCCTTCTAGCGGGGGGGGGCAAGATACGCAGTATTTT	CASSPSSGGGQDTQYF
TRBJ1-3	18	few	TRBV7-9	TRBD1	TGTGCCAGCAGCTCCTCCGTTAGTTCCGACAGGGACGGAAACACCATATATTTT	CASSSSVSSDRDGNTIYF
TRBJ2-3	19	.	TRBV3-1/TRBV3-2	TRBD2	TGTGCCAGCAGCCCCCTCTTTCGGCGGGGGAAAAATGATTACGATACGCAGTATTTT	CASSPLFRRGKNDYDTQYF
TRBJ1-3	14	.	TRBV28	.	TGTGCCAGCAGAGGGGGGGGCGCTGGGAACACCATATATTTT	CASRGGGAGNTIYF
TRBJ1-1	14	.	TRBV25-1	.	TGTGCCAGCAGTGAAGTCAGGGATCACACTGAAGCTTTCTTT	CASSEVRDHTEAFF
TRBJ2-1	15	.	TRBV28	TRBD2	TGTGCCAGCAGTCCGACTAGCCAAGGGTACAATGAGCAGTTCTTC	CASSPTSQGYNEQFF
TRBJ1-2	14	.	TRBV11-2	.	TGTGCCAGCAGCCCCCAGGGAAGGGGCTCTGGCTACACCTTC	CASSPQGRGSGYTF
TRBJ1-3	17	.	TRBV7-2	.	TGTGCCAGCAGCATAATTTCGGGGGGGGTCTCTGGAAACACCATATATTTT	CASSIISGGVSGNTIYF
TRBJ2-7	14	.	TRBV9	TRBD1	TGTGCCAGCAGCTTGTCAGGGGGCATCTACGAGCAGTACTTC	CASSLSGGIYEQYF
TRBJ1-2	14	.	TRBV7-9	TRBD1	TGTGCCAGCAGCCTAACAGGGGTGGACTATGGCTACACCTTC	CASSLTGVDYGYTF
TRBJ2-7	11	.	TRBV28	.	TGTGCCAGCAGAGGGCTTTACGAGCAGTACTTC	CASRGLYEQYF
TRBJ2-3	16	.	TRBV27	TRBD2	TGTGCCAGCAGTTCGGGACTAGCGGGTTTCACAGATACGCAGTATTTT	CASSSGLAGFTDTQYF
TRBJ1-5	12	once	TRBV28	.	TGTGCCAGTGCTTATAGCAATCAGCCCCAGCATTTT	CASAYSNQPQHF